This T cell receptor beta chain was sequenced during a study of OX40 agonist ivuxolimab in advanced cancers. Germline V gives CDR1 SGHTA, CDR2 FQGNSA. The CDR3 has 16 amino acids. Trimming took 5 bases from V and 1 from J; bases not matched to a gene: 6. The repertoire was sequenced with immunoSEQ multiplex PCR; TCRdb's copy has only in-frame clones and lacks some. The table lists around 66,000 clones, more than 80% of them singletons. This receptor was identified in an adult with an advanced solid tumor such as melanoma, head and neck, liver or kidney cancer. Specimen: CD4+ or CD8+ T cells sorted from blood, collected in a trial of the OX40 agonist ivuxolimab. The rearrangement uses TRBV7-2 and TRBJ1-5; 9 bases agree with TRBD1. CDR3 nucleotides: TGTGCCAGCAGCCCCGGGACAGGGTTAAGCAATCAGCCCCAGCATTTT. The encoded protein is CASSPGTGLSNQPQHF. The full variable domain, completed using reference TRBV7-2 and TRBJ1-5, is GAGVSQSPSNKVTEKGKDVELRCDPISGHTALYWYRQSLGQGLEFLIYFQGNSAPDKSGLPSDRFSAERTGGSVSTLTIQRTQQEDSAVYLCASSPGTGLSNQPQHFGDGTRLSIL.